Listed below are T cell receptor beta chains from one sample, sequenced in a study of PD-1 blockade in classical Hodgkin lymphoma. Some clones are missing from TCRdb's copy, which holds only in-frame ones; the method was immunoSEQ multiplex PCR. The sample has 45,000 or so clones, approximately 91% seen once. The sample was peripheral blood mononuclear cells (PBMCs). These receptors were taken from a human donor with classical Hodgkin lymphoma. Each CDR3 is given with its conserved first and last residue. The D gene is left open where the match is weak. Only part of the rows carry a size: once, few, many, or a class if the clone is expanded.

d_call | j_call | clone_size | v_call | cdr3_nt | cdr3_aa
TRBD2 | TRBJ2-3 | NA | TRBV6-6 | TGTGCCAGCACCTCCGGGCAGGGAGGGATCACAGATACGCAGTATTTT | CASTSGQGGITDTQYF
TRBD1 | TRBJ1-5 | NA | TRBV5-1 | TGCGCCAGCAGCTCGGCCCGCGGACAGGGGCTCCTTGAAGGCCAGCCCCAGCATTTT | CASSSARGQGLLEGQPQHF
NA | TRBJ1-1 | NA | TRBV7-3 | TGTGCCAGCAGCTTAAGTCAGAACACTGAAGCTTTCTTT | CASSLSQNTEAFF
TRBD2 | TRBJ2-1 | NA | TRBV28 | TGTGCCAGCAGTCCGGGACTAGCGGGGAACAATGAGCAGTTCTTC | CASSPGLAGNNEQFF
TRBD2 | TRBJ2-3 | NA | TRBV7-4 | TGTGCCAGCAGCCCCCGGACTAGCCGTTGGGATACGCAGTATTTT | CASSPRTSRWDTQYF
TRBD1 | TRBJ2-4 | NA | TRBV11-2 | TGTGCCAGCGGAGAGACGACAGGGAATGAAAACATTCAGTACTTC | CASGETTGNENIQYF
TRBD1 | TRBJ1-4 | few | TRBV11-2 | TGTGCCAGCAGCTTAGCACAGGGGCGCTTTGGGGAACTGTTTTTT | CASSLAQGRFGELFF
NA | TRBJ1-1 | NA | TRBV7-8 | TGTGCCAGCAGCTTAGCCCCAGTTGACCGAAACACTGAAGCTTTCTTT | CASSLAPVDRNTEAFF
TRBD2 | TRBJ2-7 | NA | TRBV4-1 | TGCGCCAGCAGCCAATACGGGGGGTACGAGCAGTACTTC | CASSQYGGYEQYF
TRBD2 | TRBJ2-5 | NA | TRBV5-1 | TGCGCCAGCCGCCTAGGACTAGCGGGAGTGGAAGAGACCCAGTACTTC | CASRLGLAGVEETQYF
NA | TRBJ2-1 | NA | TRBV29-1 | TGCAGCTATTGTATGGGGGTTTCCTACAATGAGCAGTTCTTC | CSYCMGVSYNEQFF
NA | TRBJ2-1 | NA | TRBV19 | TGTGCCAGTAGTATGGGTAGGGGGTCGATGTTGGACAATGAGCAGTTCTTC | CASSMGRGSMLDNEQFF
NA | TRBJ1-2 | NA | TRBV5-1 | TGCGCCAGCGCCCCGGGACGGCCCTATGGCTACACCTTC | CASAPGRPYGYTF
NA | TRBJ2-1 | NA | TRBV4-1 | TGCGCCAGCAGCCGAAACGGGGGGCCAGGAAAGGATGAGCAGTTCTTC | CASSRNGGPGKDEQFF
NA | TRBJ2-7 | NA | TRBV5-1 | TGCGCCAGCAGGGAAGGACAACTCTCCTACGAGCAGTACTTC | CASREGQLSYEQYF
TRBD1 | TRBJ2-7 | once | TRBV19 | TGTGCCAGTAGCCGACAGGGGGCCTACGAGCAGTACTTC | CASSRQGAYEQYF
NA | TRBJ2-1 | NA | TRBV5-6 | TGTGCCAGCAGCTGGGGTGTGAGGCTAGCGAGGTACAATGAGCAGTTCTTC | CASSWGVRLARYNEQFF
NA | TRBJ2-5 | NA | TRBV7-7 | TGTGCTAGCAGCATCGGACGGCAGTACCAAGAGACCCAGTACTTC | CASSIGRQYQETQYF
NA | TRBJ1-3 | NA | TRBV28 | TGTGCCAGCACCCGAGGGGGAACACACTCTGGAAACACCATATATTTT | CASTRGGTHSGNTIYF
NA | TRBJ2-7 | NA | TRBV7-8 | TGTGCCAGCAGCTCCGTGGAGGGGGCTTTATCCTACGAGCAGTACTTC | CASSSVEGALSYEQYF
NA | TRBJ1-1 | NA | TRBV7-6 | TGTGCCAGCAGCTTAGGTATCTTGAACACTGAAGCTTTCTTT | CASSLGILNTEAFF
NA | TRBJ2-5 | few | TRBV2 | TGTGCCAGCAGTGAACAGGGAGATCTCGGGACCCAGTACTTC | CASSEQGDLGTQYF
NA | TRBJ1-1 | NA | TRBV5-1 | TGCGCCAGCAGCCAACCAGCAGCTGAAGCTTTCTTT | CASSQPAAEAFF
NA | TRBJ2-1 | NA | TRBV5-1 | TGCGCCAGCAGGCCTTGGAGTAAGACCCCCGAAGGGGATGAGCAGTTCTTC | CASRPWSKTPEGDEQFF
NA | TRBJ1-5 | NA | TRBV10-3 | TGTGCCATCAACGGGACCGAAGACAATCAGCCCCAGCATTTT | CAINGTEDNQPQHF
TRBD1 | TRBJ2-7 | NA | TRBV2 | TGTGCCAGCAGTGGGGGACAGGGATCCTACGAGCAGTACTTC | CASSGGQGSYEQYF
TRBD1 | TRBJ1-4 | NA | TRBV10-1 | TGCGCCAGCAGTGAAGGACAGGGGAGGGAAAAACTGTTTTTT | CASSEGQGREKLFF
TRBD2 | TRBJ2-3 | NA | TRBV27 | TGTGCCAGCTCAAGGAGTAGCGGGTGGGATACGCAGTATTTT | CASSRSSGWDTQYF
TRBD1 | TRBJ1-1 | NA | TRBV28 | TGTGCCAGCAGACAGGGACAGAGAGTGGTTAAAGAGGCTTTCTTT | CASRQGQRVVKEAFF
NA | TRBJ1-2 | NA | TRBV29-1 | TGCAGCGTTGAAGCAGGGCGGGGTGGCTACACCTTC | CSVEAGRGGYTF
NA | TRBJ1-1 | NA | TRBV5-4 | TGTGCCAGCAGCCTTAGGGGGGGCAACACTGAAGCTTTCTTT | CASSLRGGNTEAFF
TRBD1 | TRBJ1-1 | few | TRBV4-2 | TGTGCCAGCAGCCAAGGGCCGGGACAGGGTAGCGAAACTGAAGCTTTCTTT | CASSQGPGQGSETEAFF
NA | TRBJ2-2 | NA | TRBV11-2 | TGTGCCAGCAGCCCAGCCAGGGCCCTCACCGGGGAGCTGTTTTTT | CASSPARALTGELFF
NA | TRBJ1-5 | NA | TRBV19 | TGTGCCAGTAATCGGGGACCCCTGGGGAGCAATCAGCCCCAGCATTTT | CASNRGPLGSNQPQHF
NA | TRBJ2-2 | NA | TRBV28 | TGTGCCAGCAGTCTCGCCTGGTCGAACACCGGGGAGCTGTTTTTT | CASSLAWSNTGELFF
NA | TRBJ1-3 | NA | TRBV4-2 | TGTGCCAGCAGCGTAGGGGTTCCTGGAAACACCATATATTTT | CASSVGVPGNTIYF
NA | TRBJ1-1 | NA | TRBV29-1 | TGCAGCGGGGGACCTCGGTCAGGCACTGAAGCTTTCTTT | CSGGPRSGTEAFF
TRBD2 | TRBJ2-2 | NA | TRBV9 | TGTGCCAGCAGCGAACTAGCGGCAGAGAACACCGGGGAGCTGTTTTTT | CASSELAAENTGELFF
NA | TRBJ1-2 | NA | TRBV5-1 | TGCGCCAGCACCCGAGATTTGGGTGTGAGCTATGGCTACACCTTC | CASTRDLGVSYGYTF
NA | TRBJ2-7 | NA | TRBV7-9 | TGTGCCAGCAGCTCGTGGGACGAGCAGTACTTC | CASSSWDEQYF